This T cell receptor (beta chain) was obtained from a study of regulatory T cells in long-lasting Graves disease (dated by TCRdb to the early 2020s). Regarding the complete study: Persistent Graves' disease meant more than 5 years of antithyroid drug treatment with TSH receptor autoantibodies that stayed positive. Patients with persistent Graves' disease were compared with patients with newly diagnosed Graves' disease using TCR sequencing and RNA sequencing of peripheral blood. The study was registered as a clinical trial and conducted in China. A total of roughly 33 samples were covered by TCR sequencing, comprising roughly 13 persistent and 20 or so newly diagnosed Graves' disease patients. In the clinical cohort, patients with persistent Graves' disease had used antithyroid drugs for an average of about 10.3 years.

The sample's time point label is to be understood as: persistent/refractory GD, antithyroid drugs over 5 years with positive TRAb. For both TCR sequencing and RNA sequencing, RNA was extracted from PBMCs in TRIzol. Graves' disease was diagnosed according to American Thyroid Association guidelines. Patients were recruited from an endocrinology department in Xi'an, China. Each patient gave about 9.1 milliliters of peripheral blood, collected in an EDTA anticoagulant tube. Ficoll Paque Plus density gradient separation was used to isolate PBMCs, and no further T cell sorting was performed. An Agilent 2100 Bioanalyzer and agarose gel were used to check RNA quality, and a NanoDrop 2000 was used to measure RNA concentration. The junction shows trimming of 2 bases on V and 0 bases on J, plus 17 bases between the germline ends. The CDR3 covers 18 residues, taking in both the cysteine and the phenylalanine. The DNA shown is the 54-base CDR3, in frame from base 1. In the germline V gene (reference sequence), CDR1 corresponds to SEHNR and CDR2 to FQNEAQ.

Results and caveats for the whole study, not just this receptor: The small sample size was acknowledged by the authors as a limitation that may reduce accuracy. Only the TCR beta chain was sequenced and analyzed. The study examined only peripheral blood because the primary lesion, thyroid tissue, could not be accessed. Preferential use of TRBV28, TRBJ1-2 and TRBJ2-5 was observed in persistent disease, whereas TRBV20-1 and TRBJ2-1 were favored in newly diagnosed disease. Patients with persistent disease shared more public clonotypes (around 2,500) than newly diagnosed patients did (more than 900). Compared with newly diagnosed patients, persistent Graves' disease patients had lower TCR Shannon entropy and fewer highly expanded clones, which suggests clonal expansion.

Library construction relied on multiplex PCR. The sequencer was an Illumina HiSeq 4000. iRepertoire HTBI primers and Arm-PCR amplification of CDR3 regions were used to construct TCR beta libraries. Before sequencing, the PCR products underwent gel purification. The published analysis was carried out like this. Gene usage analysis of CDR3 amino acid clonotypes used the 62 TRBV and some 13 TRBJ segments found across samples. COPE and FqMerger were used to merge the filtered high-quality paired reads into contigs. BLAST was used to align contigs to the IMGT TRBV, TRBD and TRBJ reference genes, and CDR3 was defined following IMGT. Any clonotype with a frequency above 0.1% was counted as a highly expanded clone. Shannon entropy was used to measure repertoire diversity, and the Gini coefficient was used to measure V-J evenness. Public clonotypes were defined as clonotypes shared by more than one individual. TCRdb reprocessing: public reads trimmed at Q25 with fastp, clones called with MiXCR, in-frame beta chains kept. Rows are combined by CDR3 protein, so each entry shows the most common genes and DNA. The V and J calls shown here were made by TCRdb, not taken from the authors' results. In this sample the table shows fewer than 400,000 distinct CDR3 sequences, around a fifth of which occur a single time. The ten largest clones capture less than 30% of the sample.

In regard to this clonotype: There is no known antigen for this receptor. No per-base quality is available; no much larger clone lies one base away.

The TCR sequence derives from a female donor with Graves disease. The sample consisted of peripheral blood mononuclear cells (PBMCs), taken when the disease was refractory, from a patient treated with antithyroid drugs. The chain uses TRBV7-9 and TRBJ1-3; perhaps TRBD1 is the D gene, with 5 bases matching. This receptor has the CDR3 CASSLWRGESNSGNTIYF. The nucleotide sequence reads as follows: TGTGCCAGCAGCTTATGGAGGGGCGAAAGTAACTCTGGAAACACCATATATTTT.